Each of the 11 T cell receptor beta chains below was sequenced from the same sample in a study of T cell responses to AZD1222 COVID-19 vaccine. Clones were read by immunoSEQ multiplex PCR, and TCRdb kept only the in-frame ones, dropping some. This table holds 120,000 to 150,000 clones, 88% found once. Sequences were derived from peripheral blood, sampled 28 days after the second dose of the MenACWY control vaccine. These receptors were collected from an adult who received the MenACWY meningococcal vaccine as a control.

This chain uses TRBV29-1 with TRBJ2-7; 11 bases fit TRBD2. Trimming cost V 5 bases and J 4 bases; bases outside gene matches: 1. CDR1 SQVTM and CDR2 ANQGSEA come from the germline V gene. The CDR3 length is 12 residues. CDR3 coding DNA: TGCAGCGTTACTAGCGGGAGTTACGAGCAGTACTTC. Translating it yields CSVTSGSYEQYF.

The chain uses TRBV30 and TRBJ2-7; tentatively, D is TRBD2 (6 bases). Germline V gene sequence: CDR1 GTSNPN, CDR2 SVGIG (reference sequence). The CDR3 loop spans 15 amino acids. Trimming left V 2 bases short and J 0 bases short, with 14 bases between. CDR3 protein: CAWSLDSGPSYEQYF. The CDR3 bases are TGTGCCTGGAGTCTGGATAGCGGACCCTCCTACGAGCAGTACTTC.

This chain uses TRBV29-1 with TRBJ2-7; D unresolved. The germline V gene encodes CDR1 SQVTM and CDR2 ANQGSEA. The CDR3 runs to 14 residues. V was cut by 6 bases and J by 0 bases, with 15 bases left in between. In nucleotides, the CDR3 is TGCAGCGTGGCTCTTCCTCGAAGCTCCTACGAGCAGTACTTC. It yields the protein CSVALPRSSYEQYF.

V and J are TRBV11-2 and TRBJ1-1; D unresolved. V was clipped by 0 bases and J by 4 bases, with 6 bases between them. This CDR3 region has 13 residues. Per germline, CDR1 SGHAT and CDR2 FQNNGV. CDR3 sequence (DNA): TGTGCCAGCAGCTTAGAGGGGTCCACTGAAGCTTTCTTT. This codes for CASSLEGSTEAFF.

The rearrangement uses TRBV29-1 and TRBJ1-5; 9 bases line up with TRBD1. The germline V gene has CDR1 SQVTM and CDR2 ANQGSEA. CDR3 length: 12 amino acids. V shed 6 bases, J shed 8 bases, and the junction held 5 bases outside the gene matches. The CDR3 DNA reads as TGCAGCGTCCGGGACAGGGCAGAGCCCCAGCATTTT. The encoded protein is CSVRDRAEPQHF.

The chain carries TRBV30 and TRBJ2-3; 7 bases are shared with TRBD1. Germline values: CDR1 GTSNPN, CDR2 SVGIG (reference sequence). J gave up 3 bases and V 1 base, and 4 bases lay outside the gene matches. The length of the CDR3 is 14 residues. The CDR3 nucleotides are TGTGCCTGGAGTGACTACAGGGGAACAGATACGCAGTATTTT. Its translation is CAWSDYRGTDTQYF.

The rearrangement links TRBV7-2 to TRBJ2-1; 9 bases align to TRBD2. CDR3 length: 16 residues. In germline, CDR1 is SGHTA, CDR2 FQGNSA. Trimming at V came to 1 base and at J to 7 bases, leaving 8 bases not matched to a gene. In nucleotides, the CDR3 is TGTGCCAGCAGCTTAGGTCTCACGCTAGCGGGGAATGAGCAGTTCTTC. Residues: CASSLGLTLAGNEQFF.

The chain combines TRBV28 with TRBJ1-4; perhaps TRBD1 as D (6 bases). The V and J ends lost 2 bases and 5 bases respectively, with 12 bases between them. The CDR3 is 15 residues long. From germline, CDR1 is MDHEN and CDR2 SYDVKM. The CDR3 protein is CASSLQGHLNEKLFF. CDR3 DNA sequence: TGTGCCAGCAGTTTACAGGGACATCTCAATGAAAAACTGTTTTTT.

DNA of the CDR3: TGTGCCAGCAGGGGACAGTCGAACGAGCAGTACTTC. Its translation: CASRGQSNEQYF. The chain has TRBV2 and TRBJ2-7, with 7 bases matching TRBD1. This CDR3 spans 12 amino acids. J gave up 5 bases and V 6 bases, and 4 bases lay outside the gene matches. CDR1 is SNHLY and CDR2 is FYNNEI in the germline V gene.

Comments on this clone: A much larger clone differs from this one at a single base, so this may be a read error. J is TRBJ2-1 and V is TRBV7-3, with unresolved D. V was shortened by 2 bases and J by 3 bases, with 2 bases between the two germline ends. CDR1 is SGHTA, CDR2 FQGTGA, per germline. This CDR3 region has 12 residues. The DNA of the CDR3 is TGTGCCAGCAGCTTAGACTACAATGAGCAGTTCTTC. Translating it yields CASSLDYNEQFF.

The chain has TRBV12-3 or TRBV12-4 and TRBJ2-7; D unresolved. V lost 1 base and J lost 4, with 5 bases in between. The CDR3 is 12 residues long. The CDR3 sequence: CASSLDVYEQYF. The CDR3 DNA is TGTGCCAGCAGTTTAGATGTTTACGAGCAGTACTTC.